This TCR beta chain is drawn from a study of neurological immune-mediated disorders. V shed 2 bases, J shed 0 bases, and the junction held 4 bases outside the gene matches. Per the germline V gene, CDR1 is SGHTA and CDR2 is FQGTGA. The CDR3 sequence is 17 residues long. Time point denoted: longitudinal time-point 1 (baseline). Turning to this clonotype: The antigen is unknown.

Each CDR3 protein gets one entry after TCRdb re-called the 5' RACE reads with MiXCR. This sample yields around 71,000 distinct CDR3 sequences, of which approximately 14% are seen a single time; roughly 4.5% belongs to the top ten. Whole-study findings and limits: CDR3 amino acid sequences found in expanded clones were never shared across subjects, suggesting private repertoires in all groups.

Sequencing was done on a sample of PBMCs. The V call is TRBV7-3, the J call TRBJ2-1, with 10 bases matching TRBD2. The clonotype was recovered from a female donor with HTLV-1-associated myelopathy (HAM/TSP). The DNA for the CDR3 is TGTGCCAGCAGCTTAGCTCCTAGCGGGGGCTCCTACAATGAGCAGTTCTTC. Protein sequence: CASSLAPSGGSYNEQFF.